The rows below give T cell receptor beta chains drawn from one sample of a study of T cell repertoires in aging, cancer and after chemotherapy. TCRdb reprocessed the multiplex PCR reads with MiXCR, giving one entry per CDR3 protein. The data hold 5,000 or so distinct CDR3 sequences, with roughly 29% observed a single time. Sequenced input: blood. The receptors were gathered from a human donor in good health. CDR3s include the opening cysteine and the closing phenylalanine or tryptophan. A D gene is named only where the DNA matches it firmly. Only some rows state a clone size, as once, few, many or a class for expanded clones.

CDR3 length | clone size | J gene | V gene | D gene | CDR3 protein | CDR3 DNA
13 | once | TRBJ1-1 | TRBV5-1 | TRBD1 | CASSLGQGGEAFF | TGCGCCAGCAGCTTGGGACAGGGGGGTGAAGCTTTCTTT
14 | - | TRBJ1-1 | TRBV5-5 | - | CASSLAAERTEAFF | TGTGCCAGCAGCTTGGCCGCAGAGCGCACTGAAGCTTTCTTT
17 | - | TRBJ2-3 | TRBV6-6 | - | CASSYDPFRVNPDTQYF | TGTGCCAGCAGTTACGACCCCTTTCGGGTGAACCCAGATACGCAGTATTTT
11 | - | TRBJ2-2 | TRBV6-4 | - | CASSHKGELFF | TGTGCCAGCAGCCACAAGGGGGAGCTGTTTTTT
15 | few | TRBJ2-7 | TRBV10-3 | - | CAISGGREPPYEQYF | TGTGCCATCAGTGGGGGTCGGGAGCCCCCCTACGAGCAGTACTTC
14 | - | TRBJ1-2 | TRBV6-2/TRBV6-3 | TRBD1 | CASSYHRGLYGYTF | TGTGCCAGCAGTTACCACAGGGGGCTCTATGGCTACACCTTC
15 | - | TRBJ2-3 | TRBV19 | - | CASTPMSAFGDTQYF | TGTGCCAGCACCCCCATGTCGGCATTTGGGGATACGCAGTATTTT
14 | medium-sized | TRBJ2-7 | TRBV27 | TRBD1 | CASSFGTGVYEQYF | TGTGCCAGCAGCTTCGGGACAGGGGTCTACGAGCAGTACTTC
15 | - | TRBJ1-1 | TRBV7-9 | - | CASSLQAGGLAEAFF | TGTGCCAGCAGCTTGCAAGCGGGGGGCCTCGCTGAAGCTTTCTTT
15 | - | TRBJ1-2 | TRBV6-2/TRBV6-3 | TRBD1 | CASSYEDRVQHGYTF | TGTGCCAGCAGTTATGAGGACAGGGTTCAGCATGGCTACACCTTC
15 | - | TRBJ1-5 | TRBV27 | - | CASSLRSGERLPQHF | TGTGCCAGCAGTTTAAGGTCAGGGGAACGTTTGCCCCAGCATTTT
15 | few | TRBJ1-3 | TRBV12-3/TRBV12-4 | - | CASSWRRDAGNTIYF | TGTGCCAGCAGTTGGCGCCGGGACGCCGGAAACACCATATATTTT
14 | medium-sized | TRBJ2-7 | TRBV19 | - | CASNSPQGSYEQYF | TGTGCCAGTAACTCTCCCCAGGGGTCCTACGAGCAGTACTTC
14 | few | TRBJ1-1 | TRBV6-5 | TRBD1 | CASSDHTGGAEAFF | TGTGCCAGCAGTGACCATACAGGGGGGGCTGAAGCTTTCTTT
17 | few | TRBJ2-2 | TRBV7-9 | TRBD1 | CASSLPLGQGANGELFF | TGTGCCAGCAGCTTACCCCTGGGACAGGGGGCGAACGGGGAGCTGTTTTTT
12 | few | TRBJ1-1 | TRBV30 | - | CAWSVSGTEAFF | TGTGCCTGGAGTGTCAGTGGTACTGAAGCTTTCTTT
14 | - | TRBJ1-1 | TRBV12-3/TRBV12-4 | - | CASSTGPPNTEAFF | TGTGCCAGCAGTACAGGGCCTCCGAACACTGAAGCTTTCTTT
15 | few | TRBJ1-2 | TRBV27 | TRBD1 | CASSFGTGGSYGYTF | TGTGCCAGCAGTTTTGGGACAGGGGGCAGCTATGGCTACACCTTC
19 | - | TRBJ2-1 | TRBV6-2/TRBV6-3 | - | CASSYSPGLGRSRGNEQFF | TGTGCCAGCAGTTACTCTCCGGGACTTGGAAGATCCCGCGGCAATGAGCAGTTCTTC
13 | few | TRBJ2-3 | TRBV7-9 | - | CASSLGRTDTQYF | TGTGCCAGCAGCTTAGGTAGGACAGATACGCAGTATTTT
15 | - | TRBJ2-1 | TRBV18 | TRBD2 | CASSSGGSSYNEQFF | TGTGCCAGCTCCAGCGGGGGAAGCTCCTACAATGAGCAGTTCTTC
16 | - | TRBJ2-7 | TRBV7-2 | TRBD1 | CASSLYSGGLSYEQYF | TGTGCCAGCAGCTTGTATTCAGGGGGCCTCTCCTACGAGCAGTACTTC
16 | few | TRBJ2-5 | TRBV24-1 | TRBD1 | CATSDIGQGQEETQYF | TGTGCCACCAGTGATATCGGACAGGGCCAGGAAGAGACCCAGTACTTC
14 | medium-sized | TRBJ2-7 | TRBV15 | TRBD1 | CATSRDRGPYEQYF | TGTGCCACCAGCAGAGACAGGGGGCCCTACGAGCAGTACTTC
18 | - | TRBJ2-7 | TRBV27 | TRBD2 | CASSSILAGGPSLDEQYF | TGTGCCAGCAGTTCCATTCTAGCGGGGGGGCCCTCTCTCGACGAGCAGTACTTC
14 | - | TRBJ2-7 | TRBV20-1 | TRBD1 | CSARDHQGAFEQYF | TGCAGTGCTAGAGATCACCAGGGGGCCTTCGAGCAGTACTTC
17 | - | TRBJ2-1 | TRBV12-3/TRBV12-4 | TRBD2 | CASSPRTSGRFYNEQFF | TGTGCCAGCAGTCCCCGGACTAGCGGGAGGTTCTACAATGAGCAGTTCTTC
13 | medium-sized | TRBJ2-5 | TRBV5-6 | - | CASSIRPGETQYF | TGTGCCAGCAGCATAAGGCCCGGGGAGACCCAGTACTTC
14 | medium-sized | TRBJ1-5 | TRBV19 | - | CASSTGIGNQPQHF | TGTGCCAGTAGTACAGGGATTGGCAATCAGCCCCAGCATTTT
11 | few | TRBJ2-5 | TRBV6-1 | - | CASSESRTQYF | TGTGCCAGCAGTGAAAGTCGTACCCAGTACTTC
14 | - | TRBJ1-2 | TRBV5-1 | TRBD1 | CASSPGQGAGGYTF | TGCGCCAGCAGCCCGGGACAGGGGGCGGGCGGCTACACCTTC
14 | - | TRBJ2-7 | TRBV12-3/TRBV12-4 | - | CASSFRELAHEQYF | TGTGCCAGCAGTTTCAGGGAACTGGCCCACGAGCAGTACTTC
11 | few | TRBJ2-7 | TRBV13 | TRBD1 | CASSYRGEQYF | TGTGCCAGCAGCTACAGGGGCGAGCAGTACTTC
12 | - | TRBJ2-7 | TRBV6-1 | - | CASSESIEVQYF | TGTGCCAGCAGTGAATCTATAGAGGTGCAGTACTTC
10 | large | TRBJ2-3 | TRBV29-1 | - | CSVGQDTQYF | TGCAGCGTTGGTCAAGATACGCAGTATTTT
13 | - | TRBJ2-5 | TRBV28 | TRBD2 | CASSLQGRGAQYF | TGTGCCAGCAGTTTACAGGGGCGGGGGGCCCAGTACTTC
13 | - | TRBJ1-2 | TRBV6-1 | - | CASSEVGDYGYTF | TGTGCCAGCAGTGAAGTGGGGGACTATGGCTACACCTTC
12 | - | TRBJ2-7 | TRBV6-6 | - | CASSFKGYEQYF | TGTGCCAGCAGTTTTAAGGGCTACGAGCAGTACTTC
14 | - | TRBJ2-7 | TRBV5-6 | TRBD1 | CASSLKPGGNIKYF | TGTGCCAGCAGCTTGAAGCCAGGGGGTAATATCAAGTACTTC
15 | - | TRBJ1-5 | TRBV10-3 | - | CAISQQGPDNQPQHF | TGTGCCATCAGTCAGCAGGGGCCTGACAATCAGCCCCAGCATTTT
12 | few | TRBJ1-5 | TRBV28 | - | CASRNGNQPQHF | TGTGCCAGCAGAAATGGCAATCAGCCCCAGCATTTT
15 | - | TRBJ1-4 | TRBV5-1 | - | CASSFGQGPNEKLFF | TGCGCCAGCAGCTTTGGGCAGGGACCTAATGAAAAACTGTTTTTT
16 | medium-sized | TRBJ2-1 | TRBV7-6 | TRBD2 | CASSLVSGTSRIEQFF | TGTGCCAGCAGCTTAGTCTCCGGGACTAGCAGGATCGAGCAGTTCTTC
12 | - | TRBJ2-1 | TRBV27 | - | CASSATGYHRFF | TGTGCCAGCAGCGCAACAGGGTATCATCGGTTCTTC
15 | - | TRBJ2-7 | TRBV28 | - | CASSFRQVNSYEQYF | TGTGCCAGCAGTTTCAGACAGGTTAACTCCTACGAGCAGTACTTC
15 | few | TRBJ2-3 | TRBV11-2 | - | CASSFSGTFTDTQYF | TGTGCCAGCAGCTTCTCCGGGACTTTCACAGATACGCAGTATTTT